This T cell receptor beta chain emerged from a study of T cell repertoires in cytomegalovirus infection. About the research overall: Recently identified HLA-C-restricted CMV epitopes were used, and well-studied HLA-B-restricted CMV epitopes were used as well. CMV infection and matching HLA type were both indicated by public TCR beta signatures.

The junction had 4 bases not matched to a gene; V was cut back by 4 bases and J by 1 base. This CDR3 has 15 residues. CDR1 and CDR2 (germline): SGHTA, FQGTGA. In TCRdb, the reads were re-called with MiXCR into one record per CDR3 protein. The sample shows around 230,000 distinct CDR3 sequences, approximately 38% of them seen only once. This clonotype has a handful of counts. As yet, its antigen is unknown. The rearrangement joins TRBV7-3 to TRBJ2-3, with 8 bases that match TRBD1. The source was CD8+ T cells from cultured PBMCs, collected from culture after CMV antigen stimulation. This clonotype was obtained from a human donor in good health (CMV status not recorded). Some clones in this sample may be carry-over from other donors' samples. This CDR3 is CASSSTGGGTDTQYF. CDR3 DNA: TGTGCCAGCAGCTCCACAGGGGGAGGCACAGATACGCAGTATTTT.